This record covers a single T cell receptor (beta chain). Sequencing used immunoSEQ multiplex PCR; TCRdb keeps in-frame clones, though not all of them. This table holds roughly 25,000 clones. This sample was included in a study of T cells in women clearing cervical HPV infection. The sample taken for sequencing was blood buffy coat. The receptor comes from a woman between 18 and 70 years old with a cervical HPV16 infection that either progressed to CIN3+ or cleared (not recorded which).

CDR3 sequence: CASSGDSQNQPQYF. The CDR3 bases that were read are TGTGCCAGCAGCGGGGACAGTCAGAATCAGCCG. V usage is TRBV7-9 and J usage is TRBJ2-3, with 7 positions matching TRBD1. The read halts 3 residues ahead of the CDR3 end, with the missing end drawn from the germline J gene. The germline CDR1 and CDR2 sequences are SEHNR and FQNEAQ (reference sequence). CDR3 length equals 14 residues.